This TCR beta chain comes out of a study of OX40 agonist ivuxolimab in advanced cancers. The wider study: Patients were infused with ivuxolimab every 2 weeks at 0.01 to 10 mg/kg. Dose-escalation patients suffered from hepatocellular carcinoma, melanoma, renal cell or head and neck cancer.

Repertoires were generated with immunoSEQ multiplex PCR, while TCRdb's copy carries only in-frame clones and drops some. The table records around 15,000 clones, around 88% of them present only once. Study observations and caveats: People who partly responded at 0.1-3.0 mg/kg had some of the least clonal expansion seen.

About this clone itself: As yet, its antigen is unknown.

V dropped 7 bases and J dropped 3 bases, with 16 bases sitting between them. The CDR3 extends over 15 amino acids. Germline values: CDR1 LNHDA, CDR2 SQIVND (reference sequence). The chain links TRBV19 to TRBJ2-4; tentatively, D is TRBD2 (6 bases). The clonotype comes from an adult with an advanced solid tumor such as melanoma, head and neck, liver or kidney cancer. The starting material was CD4+ or CD8+ T cells sorted from blood, obtained in a trial of the OX40 agonist ivuxolimab. The CDR3 bases are TGTGCCAGTAACTCACTCAGGAGGGACAAAAACATTCAGTACTTC. It yields the protein CASNSLRRDKNIQYF.